Below are 2 T cell receptor beta chains sequenced from a single sample in a study of early T cells in non-severe SARS-CoV-2 infection. TCRdb recomputed calls from the 5' RACE reads with MiXCR, one row per CDR3 protein. Of some 71,000 distinct CDR3 sequences listed, about 10% are singletons. This specimen consisted of whole blood, obtained at baseline. The receptors originated from an adult who was a healthcare worker with PCR-confirmed SARS-CoV-2 infection or an uninfected control (not recorded which).

This clonotype was counted ten times or more. This rearrangement joins TRBV12-3 or TRBV12-4 to TRBJ1-1, with D unresolved. The CDR3 is made up of 15 amino acids. Trimming pared 3 bases from V and 3 bases from J, leaving 14 bases between. The CDR3 DNA reads TGTGCCAGCAGTTTTGGTAAGGGTTTGTACACTGAAGCTTTCTTT. Translation: CASSFGKGLYTEAFF.

This clonotype was counted a few times. In DNA form, the CDR3 reads TGTGCCAGCAGTCTCGGGACAGGGCTCACTGAAGCTTTCTTT. Translated: CASSLGTGLTEAFF. This rearrangement joins TRBV12-3 or TRBV12-4 to TRBJ1-1; 9 bases are shared with TRBD1. The CDR3 runs to 14 residues. V trimming: 5 bases; J trimming: 4 bases; junction bases outside the gene matches: 5.